This TCR beta chain was recorded in a study of blood T cell repertoires in COVID-19. V lost 6 bases and J lost 3; bases outside the gene matches: 6. The CDR3 runs 15 residues. Germline V lookup: CDR1 MNHEY, CDR2 SVGAGI. Original data processing: Scientists estimated how many nucleated cells there were by amplifying reference gene primers. Clones were sequenced by immunoSEQ multiplex PCR, and TCRdb holds only the in-frame ones, with some missing. The D gene and trimming were derived from the DNA, and the V and J assignments and clone size from that table. Found here are under 450,000 clones, around 87% of them singletons; the top ten hold 1.3%. Donors in Cohort 3 who had recovered were those with two negative PCRs, healthcare professional clearance, or resolution of their symptoms.

This sequence originates from a man younger than 45 who had recovered from COVID-19. The genes are TRBV6-5 and TRBJ2-1; 9 bases are shared with TRBD1. The sequencing sample was made of PBMCs or T cells enriched from blood (not recorded which). The CDR3 nucleotides read TGTGCCAGCAGAATGGCGACAGGGGGCTACAATGAGCAGTTCTTC. It specifies CASRMATGGYNEQFF.